This T cell receptor beta chain was found in a study of CD8 T cells in Susac syndrome. This CDR3 comprises 15 residues. Trimming removed 5 bases at V and 0 bases at J, with 12 bases between. CDR1 is SGHRS and CDR2 is YFSETQ in the germline V gene. Reverse transcription of roughly 0.5 to 1 ug RNA used random hexamers. TCRdb independently ran MiXCR on the immunoSEQ multiplex PCR reads; one entry per CDR3 protein. The sample carries some 200,000 distinct CDR3 sequences, about 94% recorded once. The chain has TRBV5-1 and TRBJ2-1, with a weak D call TRBD1 (6 bases). This clonotype was obtained from a human donor with multiple sclerosis. Sequenced input: CD8+ T cells from PBMCs. Written as DNA, the CDR3 is TGCGCCAGCAGTTGGACAGCCCTCTCCTACAATGAGCAGTTCTTC. Protein: CASSWTALSYNEQFF.